The 5 T cell receptor beta chains below come from one sample, sequenced in a study of cytomegalovirus exposure and HLA in healthy donors. Primers included in the PCR were 60 Vbeta and 13 Jbeta primers. Clones were sequenced by immunoSEQ multiplex PCR, and TCRdb holds only the in-frame ones, with some missing. The table records around 190,000 clones, about 80% of them present only once. Sequenced: PBMCs. These receptors originate from a woman under 40 in good health and CMV-seronegative.

This rearrangement joins TRBV19 to TRBJ2-3; D is uncertain. The V gene lost 5 bases and the J gene lost 9 bases, with 12 bases spanning the gap. Germline V gene data show CDR1 as LNHDA and CDR2 as SQIVND (reference sequence). This CDR3 region has 12 residues. The CDR3 nucleotides are TGTGCCAGTAGTTTTGATGCACAAACGCAGTATTTT. This codes for CASSFDAQTQYF.

This clone was counted once. The chain employs TRBV27 and TRBJ1-1; 11 bases are shared with TRBD1. Looked up from germline, CDR1 is MNHEY and CDR2 is SMNVEV (reference sequence). The CDR3 totals 16 residues. V was pared by 4 bases and J by 3 bases, with 7 bases of the junction left unmatched. The CDR3 spells CASSSPGQGVHTEAFF. The DNA for the CDR3 is TGTGCCAGCAGTTCTCCGGGACAGGGGGTACACACTGAAGCTTTCTTT.

This clone turned up a few times. This chain connects TRBV30 to TRBJ2-7, with 10 bases matching TRBD1. V dropped 2 bases and J dropped 9; count of bases not matched to a gene: 7. CDR3 length: 13 amino acids. Germline V lookup: CDR1 GTSNPN, CDR2 SVGIG (reference sequence). CDR3 DNA sequence: TGTGCCTGGAGTATCGGGGGACAGGGGACGCAGTACTTC. Its protein product is CAWSIGGQGTQYF.

The V call is TRBV29-1, the J call TRBJ2-2, with D possibly being TRBD2 (6 bases). Between the trimmed V and J ends, which lost 3 bases and 6 bases, there was a span of 11 bases. Germline V gene data show CDR1 as SQVTM and CDR2 as ANQGSEA. This CDR3 is 13 amino acids long. The CDR3 nucleotides read TGCAGCGTTGACTACTCGGGGGCCGGGGAGCTGTTTTTT. Amino acid sequence: CSVDYSGAGELFF.

V gene TRBV5-6 combines with J gene TRBJ2-7; the match to TRBD2 covers 14 bases. CDR3 length equals 18 residues. The V segment lost 4 bases and the J segment 6 bases; nucleotides outside the gene matches: 15. Germline V gives CDR1 SGHDT, CDR2 YYEEEE. The CDR3 sequence is CASSPPLGLAGGSREQYF. The CDR3 coding sequence is TGTGCCAGCAGCCCACCACTCGGACTAGCGGGAGGATCCCGCGAGCAGTACTTC. The whole variable domain, remainder taken from reference TRBV5-6 and TRBJ2-7, is DAGVTQSPTHLIKTRGQQVTLRCSPKSGHDTVSWYQQALGQGPQFIFQYYEEEERQRGNFPDRFSGHQFPNYSSELNVNALLLGDSALYLCASSPPLGLAGGSREQYFGPGTRLTVT.